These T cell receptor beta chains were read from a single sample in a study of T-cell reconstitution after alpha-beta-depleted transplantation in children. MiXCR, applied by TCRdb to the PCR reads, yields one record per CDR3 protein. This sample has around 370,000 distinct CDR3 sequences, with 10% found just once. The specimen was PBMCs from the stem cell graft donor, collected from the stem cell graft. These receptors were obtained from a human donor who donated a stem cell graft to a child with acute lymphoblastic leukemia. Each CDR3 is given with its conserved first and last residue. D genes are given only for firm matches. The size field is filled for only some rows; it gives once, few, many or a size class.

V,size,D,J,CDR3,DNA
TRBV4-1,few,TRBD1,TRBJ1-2,CASSQNRGGYGYTF,TGCGCCAGCAGCCAAAACAGGGGCGGCTATGGCTACACCTTC
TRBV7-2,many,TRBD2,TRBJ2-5,CASSFVGGPETQYF,TGTGCCAGCAGCTTTGTGGGAGGGCCCGAGACCCAGTACTTC
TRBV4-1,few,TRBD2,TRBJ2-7,CASRGAGRYEQYF,TGCGCCAGCAGGGGAGCGGGGCGGTACGAGCAGTACTTC
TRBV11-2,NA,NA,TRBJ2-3,CASSQSVSTDTQYF,TGTGCCAGCAGCCAGAGTGTTTCCACAGATACGCAGTATTTT
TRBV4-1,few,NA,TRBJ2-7,CASSQEPPDLLSIYEQYF,TGCGCCAGCAGCCAAGAGCCCCCGGACTTACTTTCCATTTACGAGCAGTACTTC
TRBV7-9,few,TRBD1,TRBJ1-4,CASSPPGQGATEKLFF,TGTGCCAGCAGTCCGCCGGGACAGGGGGCGACGGAAAAACTGTTTTTT
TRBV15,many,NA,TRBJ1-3,CATSRDSGRNTIYF,TGTGCCACCAGCAGAGATTCGGGGAGAAACACCATATATTTT
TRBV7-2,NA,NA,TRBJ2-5,CASSFTTGQETQYF,TGTGCCAGCAGCTTTACGACCGGGCAAGAGACCCAGTACTTC
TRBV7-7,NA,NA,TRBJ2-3,CASSLARETDTQYF,TGTGCTAGCAGCTTAGCCAGGGAAACAGATACGCAGTATTTT
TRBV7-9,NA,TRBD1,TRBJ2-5,CASSATGGEKTQYF,TGTGCCAGCAGCGCTACAGGGGGCGAAAAGACCCAGTACTTC
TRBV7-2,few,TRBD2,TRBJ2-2,CASSPGLAGWGGELFF,TGTGCCAGCAGCCCGGGACTAGCGGGATGGGGCGGGGAGCTGTTTTTT
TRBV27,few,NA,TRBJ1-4,CASSPGAGRKLFF,TGTGCCAGCAGTCCCGGTGCGGGGCGAAAACTGTTTTTT
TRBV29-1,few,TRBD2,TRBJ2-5,CSGGGPLGETQYF,TGCAGCGGGGGAGGGCCCCTGGGAGAGACCCAGTACTTC
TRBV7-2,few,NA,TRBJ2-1,CASMQSRENYNEQFF,TGTGCCAGCATGCAAAGCAGGGAGAACTACAATGAGCAGTTCTTC
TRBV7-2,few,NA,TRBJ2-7,CASSTVAMYEQYF,TGTGCCAGCAGCACCGTAGCAATGTACGAGCAGTACTTC
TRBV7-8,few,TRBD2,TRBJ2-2,CASSLATSGRGRTGELFF,TGTGCCAGCAGCTTAGCTACTAGCGGGAGAGGAAGGACCGGGGAGCTGTTTTTT
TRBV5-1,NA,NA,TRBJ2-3,CASGSASTDTQYF,TGCGCCAGCGGGTCCGCCTCCACAGATACGCAGTATTTT